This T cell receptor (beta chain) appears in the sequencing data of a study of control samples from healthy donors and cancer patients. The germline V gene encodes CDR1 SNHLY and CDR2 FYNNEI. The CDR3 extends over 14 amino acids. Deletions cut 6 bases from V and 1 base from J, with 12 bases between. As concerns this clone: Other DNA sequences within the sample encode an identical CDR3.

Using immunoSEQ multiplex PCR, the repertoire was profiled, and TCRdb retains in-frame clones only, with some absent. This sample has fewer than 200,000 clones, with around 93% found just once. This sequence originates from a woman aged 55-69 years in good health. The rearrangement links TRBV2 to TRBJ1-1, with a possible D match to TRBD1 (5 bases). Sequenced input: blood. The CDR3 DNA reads TGTGCCAGCAGGGGTGACAGCCCGAACACTGAAGCTTTCTTT. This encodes CASRGDSPNTEAFF.